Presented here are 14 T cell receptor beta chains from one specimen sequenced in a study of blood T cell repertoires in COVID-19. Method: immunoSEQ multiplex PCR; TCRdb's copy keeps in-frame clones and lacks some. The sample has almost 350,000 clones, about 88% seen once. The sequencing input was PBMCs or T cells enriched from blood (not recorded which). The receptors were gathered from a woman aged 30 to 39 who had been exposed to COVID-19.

CDR3 in DNA: TGTGCCAGCAGCCACCAGGACAGCTCTGGAAACACCATATATTTT. It yields the protein CASSHQDSSGNTIYF. This sequence joins TRBV4-2 and TRBJ1-3; maybe TRBD1 (6 bases). The CDR3 is 15 residues long. Deletions cut 3 bases from V and 0 bases from J, with 9 bases between. The germline V gene has CDR1 LGHNA and CDR2 YNFKEQ.

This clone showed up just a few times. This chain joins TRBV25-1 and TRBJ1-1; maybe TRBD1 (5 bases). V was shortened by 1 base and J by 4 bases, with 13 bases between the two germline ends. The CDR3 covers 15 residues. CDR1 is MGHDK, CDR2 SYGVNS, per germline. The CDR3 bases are TGTGCCAGCAGTGAATGGGGCAGGGTGGGCACTGAAGCTTTCTTT. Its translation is CASSEWGRVGTEAFF.

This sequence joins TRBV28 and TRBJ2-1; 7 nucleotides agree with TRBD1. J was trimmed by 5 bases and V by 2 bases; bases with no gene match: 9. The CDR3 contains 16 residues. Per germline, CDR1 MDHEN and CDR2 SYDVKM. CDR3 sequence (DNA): TGTGCCAGCAGTTTACGGACAGGAAACCTCGACAATGAGCAGTTCTTC. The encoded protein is CASSLRTGNLDNEQFF.

The CDR3 DNA is TGTGCCAGCAGCCAAGATCAGGGGACAGGGGAAGCTTTCTTT. This translates into CASSQDQGTGEAFF. The V and J genes are TRBV4-2 and TRBJ1-1; 9 bases match TRBD1. The CDR3 length is 14 residues. Per germline, CDR1 LGHNA and CDR2 YNFKEQ. V lost 0 bases, J lost 8 bases, and 4 bases stayed unmatched.

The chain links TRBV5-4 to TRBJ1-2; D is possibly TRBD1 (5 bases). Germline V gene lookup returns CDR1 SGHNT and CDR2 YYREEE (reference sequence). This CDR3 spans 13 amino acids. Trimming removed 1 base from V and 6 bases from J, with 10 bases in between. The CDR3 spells CASSLKGGDGYTF. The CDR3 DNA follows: TGTGCCAGCAGCTTGAAAGGAGGGGATGGCTACACCTTC.

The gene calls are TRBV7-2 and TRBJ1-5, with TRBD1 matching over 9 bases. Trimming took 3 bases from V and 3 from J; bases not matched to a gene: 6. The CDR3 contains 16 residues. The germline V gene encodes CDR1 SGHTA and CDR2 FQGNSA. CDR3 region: CASSFAGTGNNQPQHF. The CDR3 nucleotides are TGTGCCAGCAGCTTTGCCGGGACAGGGAACAATCAGCCCCAGCATTTT.

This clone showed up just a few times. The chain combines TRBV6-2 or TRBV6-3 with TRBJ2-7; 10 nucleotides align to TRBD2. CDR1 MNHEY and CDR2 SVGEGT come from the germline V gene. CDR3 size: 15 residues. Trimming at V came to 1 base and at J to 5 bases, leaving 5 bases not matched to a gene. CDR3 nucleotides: TGTGCCAGCAGTTACTGGGCTAGCGGGAGCGACGAGCAGTACTTC. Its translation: CASSYWASGSDEQYF.

CDR3 protein: CASSAPRQGPYNEQFF. CDR3 in DNA: TGTGCCAGCAGTGCCCCCCGACAGGGACCCTACAATGAGCAGTTCTTC. V and J are TRBV25-1 and TRBJ2-1; TRBD1 aligns across 7 bases. From germline, CDR1 is MGHDK and CDR2 SYGVNS. The V and J ends lost 4 bases and 2 bases, in that order; junction bases with no gene match: 8. The CDR3 contains 16 residues.

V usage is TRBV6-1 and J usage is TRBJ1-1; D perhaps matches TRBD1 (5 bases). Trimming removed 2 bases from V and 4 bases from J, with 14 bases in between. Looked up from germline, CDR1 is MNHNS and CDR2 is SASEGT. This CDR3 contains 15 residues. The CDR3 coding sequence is TGTGCCAGCAGTGAATTTGGGGGGGTCACCACTGAAGCTTTCTTT. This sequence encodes CASSEFGGVTTEAFF.

The CDR3 here is CAIWRGPNNEQFF. In DNA, the CDR3 is TGTGCCATCTGGAGGGGCCCTAACAATGAGCAGTTCTTC. The gene calls are TRBV10-3 and TRBJ2-1; D is perhaps TRBD2 (6 bases). CDR3 length: 13 amino acids. Deletions cut 8 bases from V and 5 bases from J, with 13 bases between. In germline, CDR1 is ENHRY, CDR2 SYGVKD.

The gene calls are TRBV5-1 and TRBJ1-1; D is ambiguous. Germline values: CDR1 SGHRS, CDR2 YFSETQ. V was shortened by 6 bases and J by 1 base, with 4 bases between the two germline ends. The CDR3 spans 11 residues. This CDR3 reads CASTSNTEAFF. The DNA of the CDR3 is TGCGCCAGCACCTCGAACACTGAAGCTTTCTTT. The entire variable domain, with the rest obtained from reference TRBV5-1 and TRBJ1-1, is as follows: KAGVTQTPRYLIKTRGQQVTLSCSPISGHRSVSWYQQTPGQGLQFLFEYFSETQRNKGNFPGRFSGRQFSNSRSEMNVSTLELGDSALYLCASTSNTEAFFGQGTRLTVV.

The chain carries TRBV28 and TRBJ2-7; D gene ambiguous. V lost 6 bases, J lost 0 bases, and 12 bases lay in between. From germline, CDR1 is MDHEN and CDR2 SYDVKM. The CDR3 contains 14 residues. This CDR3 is CASRGVSSSYEQYF. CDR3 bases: TGTGCCAGCAGAGGAGTTTCGAGCTCCTACGAGCAGTACTTC.

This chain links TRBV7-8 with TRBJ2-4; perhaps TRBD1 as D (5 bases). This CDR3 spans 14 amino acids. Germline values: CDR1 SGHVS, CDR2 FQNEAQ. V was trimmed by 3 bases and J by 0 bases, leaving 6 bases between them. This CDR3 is CASSLTVAKNIQYF. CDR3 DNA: TGTGCCAGCAGCTTGACAGTAGCCAAAAACATTCAGTACTTC.

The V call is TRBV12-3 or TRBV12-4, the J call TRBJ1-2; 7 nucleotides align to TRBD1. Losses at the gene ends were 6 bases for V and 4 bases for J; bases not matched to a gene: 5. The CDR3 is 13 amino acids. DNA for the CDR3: TGTGCCAGCAGCCTGACAGGGAGCTATGGCTACACCTTC. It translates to CASSLTGSYGYTF.